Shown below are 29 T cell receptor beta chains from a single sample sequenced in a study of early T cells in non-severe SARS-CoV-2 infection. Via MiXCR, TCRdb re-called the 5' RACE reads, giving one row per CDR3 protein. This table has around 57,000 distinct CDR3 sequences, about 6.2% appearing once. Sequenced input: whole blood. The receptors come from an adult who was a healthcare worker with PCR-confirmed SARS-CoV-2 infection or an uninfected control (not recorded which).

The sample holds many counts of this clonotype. CDR3 in DNA: TGTGCCAGTGGGATGAGGGGGGGGAGCACAGATACGCAGTATTTT. It encodes CASGMRGGSTDTQYF. The chain couples TRBV2 to TRBJ2-3; weak D call: TRBD2 (7 bases). V lost 9 bases, J lost 0 bases, and 16 bases lay in between. Germline lookup yields CDR1 SNHLY and CDR2 FYNNEI. CDR3 length: 15 residues.

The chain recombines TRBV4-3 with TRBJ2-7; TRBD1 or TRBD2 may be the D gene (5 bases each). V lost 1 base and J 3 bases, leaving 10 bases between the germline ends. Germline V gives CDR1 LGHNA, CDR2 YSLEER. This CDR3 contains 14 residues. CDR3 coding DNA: TGCGCCAGCAGCCAAGGAGGGGCGGGCTACGAGCAGTACTTC. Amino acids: CASSQGGAGYEQYF.

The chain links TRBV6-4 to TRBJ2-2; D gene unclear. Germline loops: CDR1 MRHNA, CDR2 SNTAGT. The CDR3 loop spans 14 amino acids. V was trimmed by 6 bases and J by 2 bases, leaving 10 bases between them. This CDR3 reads CASREVGNTGELFF. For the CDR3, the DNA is TGTGCCAGCAGAGAGGTGGGCAACACCGGGGAGCTGTTTTTT.

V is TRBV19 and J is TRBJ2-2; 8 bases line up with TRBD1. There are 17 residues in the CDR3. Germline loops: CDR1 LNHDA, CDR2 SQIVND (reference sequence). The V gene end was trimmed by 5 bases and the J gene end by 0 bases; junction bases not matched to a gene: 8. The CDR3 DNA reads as TGTGCCAGTAGTCCAAGGACAGGGCTTACGAACACCGGGGAGCTGTTTTTT. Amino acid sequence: CASSPRTGLTNTGELFF. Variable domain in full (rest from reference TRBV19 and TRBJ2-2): DGGITQSPKYLFRKEGQNVTLSCEQNLNHDAMYWYRQDPGQGLRLIYYSQIVNDFQKGDIAEGYSVSREKKESFPLTVTSAQKNPTAFYLCASSPRTGLTNTGELFFGEGSRLTVL.

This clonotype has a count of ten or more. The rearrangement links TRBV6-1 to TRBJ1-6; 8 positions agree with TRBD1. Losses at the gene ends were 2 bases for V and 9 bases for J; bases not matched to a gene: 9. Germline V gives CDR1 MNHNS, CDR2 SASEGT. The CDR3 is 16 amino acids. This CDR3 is CASSEIYRGVGSPLHF. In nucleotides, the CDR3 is TGTGCCAGCAGTGAAATCTACAGGGGGGTTGGTTCACCCCTCCACTTT.

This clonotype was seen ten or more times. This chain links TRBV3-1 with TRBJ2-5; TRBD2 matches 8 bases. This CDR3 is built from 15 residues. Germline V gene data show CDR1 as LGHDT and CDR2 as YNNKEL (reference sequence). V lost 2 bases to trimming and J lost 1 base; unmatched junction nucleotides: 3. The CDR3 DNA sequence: TGTGCCAGCAGCCAAAATAGCGGGACCCAAGAGACCCAGTACTTC. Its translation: CASSQNSGTQETQYF.

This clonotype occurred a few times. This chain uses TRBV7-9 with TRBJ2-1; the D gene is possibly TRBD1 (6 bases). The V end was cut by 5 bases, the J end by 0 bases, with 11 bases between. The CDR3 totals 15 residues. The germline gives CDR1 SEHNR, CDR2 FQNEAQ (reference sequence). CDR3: CASSPTGTSYNEQFF. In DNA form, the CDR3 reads TGTGCCAGCAGCCCGACAGGAACCTCCTACAATGAGCAGTTCTTC.

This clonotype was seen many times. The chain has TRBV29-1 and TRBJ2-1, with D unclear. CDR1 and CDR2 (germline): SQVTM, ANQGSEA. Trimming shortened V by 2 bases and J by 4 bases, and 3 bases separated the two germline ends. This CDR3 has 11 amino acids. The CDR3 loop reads CSVEWYNEQFF. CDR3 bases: TGCAGCGTTGAATGGTACAATGAGCAGTTCTTC.

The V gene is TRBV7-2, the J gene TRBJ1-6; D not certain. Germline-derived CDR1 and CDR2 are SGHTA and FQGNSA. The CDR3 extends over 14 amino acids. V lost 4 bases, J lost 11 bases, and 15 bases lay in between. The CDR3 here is CASSSLRSAAPLHF. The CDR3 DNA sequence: TGTGCCAGCAGCTCCTTAAGGTCTGCTGCACCCCTCCACTTT. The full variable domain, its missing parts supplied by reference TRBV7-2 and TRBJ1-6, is GAGVSQSPSNKVTEKGKDVELRCDPISGHTALYWYRQSLGQGLEFLIYFQGNSAPDKSGLPSDRFSAERTGGSVSTLTIQRTQQEDSAVYLCASSSLRSAAPLHFGNGTRLTVT.

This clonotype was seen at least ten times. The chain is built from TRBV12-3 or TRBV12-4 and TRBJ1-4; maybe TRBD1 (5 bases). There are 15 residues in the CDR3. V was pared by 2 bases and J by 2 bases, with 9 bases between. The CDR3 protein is CASSLSRATNEKLFF. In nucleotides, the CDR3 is TGTGCCAGCAGTTTAAGCAGGGCCACTAATGAAAAACTGTTTTTT.

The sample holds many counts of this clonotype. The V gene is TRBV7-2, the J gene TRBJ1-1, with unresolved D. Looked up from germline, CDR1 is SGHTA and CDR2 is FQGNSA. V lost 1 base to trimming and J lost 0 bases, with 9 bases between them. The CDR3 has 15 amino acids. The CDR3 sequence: CASSLGVRLNTEAFF. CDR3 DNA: TGTGCCAGCAGCTTAGGGGTCAGACTGAACACTGAAGCTTTCTTT.

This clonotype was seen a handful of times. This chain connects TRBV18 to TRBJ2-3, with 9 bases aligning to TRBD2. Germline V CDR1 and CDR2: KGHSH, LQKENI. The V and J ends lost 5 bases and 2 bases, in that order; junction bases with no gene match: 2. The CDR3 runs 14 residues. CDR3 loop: CASSSGGYTDTQYF. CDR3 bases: TGTGCCAGCTCAAGCGGGGGGTACACAGATACGCAGTATTTT.

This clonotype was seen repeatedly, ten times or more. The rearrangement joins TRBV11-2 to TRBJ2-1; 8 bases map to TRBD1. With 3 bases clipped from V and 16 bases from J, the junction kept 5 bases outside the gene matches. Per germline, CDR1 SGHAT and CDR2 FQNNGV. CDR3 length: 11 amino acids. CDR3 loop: CASSFGTGFFF. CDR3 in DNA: TGTGCCAGCAGCTTCGGGACAGGTTTTTTCTTC.

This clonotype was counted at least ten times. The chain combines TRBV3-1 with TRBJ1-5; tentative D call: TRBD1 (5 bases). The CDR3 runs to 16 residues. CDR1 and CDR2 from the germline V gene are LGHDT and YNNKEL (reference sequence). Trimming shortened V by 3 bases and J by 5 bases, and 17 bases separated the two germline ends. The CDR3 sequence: CASSQGFGTADQPQHF. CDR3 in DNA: TGTGCCAGCAGCCAGGGGTTCGGGACGGCTGATCAGCCCCAGCATTTT.

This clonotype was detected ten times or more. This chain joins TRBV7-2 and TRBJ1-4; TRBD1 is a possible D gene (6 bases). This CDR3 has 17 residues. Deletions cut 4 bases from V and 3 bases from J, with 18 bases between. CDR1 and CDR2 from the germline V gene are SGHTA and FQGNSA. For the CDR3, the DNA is TGTGCCAGCAGCTCCTGGGGCAGGGGAGCTCCTAATGAAAAACTGTTTTTT. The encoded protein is CASSSWGRGAPNEKLFF. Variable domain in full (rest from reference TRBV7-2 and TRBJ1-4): GAGVSQSPSNKVTEKGKDVELRCDPISGHTALYWYRQSLGQGLEFLIYFQGNSAPDKSGLPSDRFSAERTGGSVSTLTIQRTQQEDSAVYLCASSSWGRGAPNEKLFFGSGTQLSVL.

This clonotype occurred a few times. CDR3 sequence reads: CASSTLAGGTYEQYF. The CDR3 DNA is TGTGCCAGCAGCACCCTAGCGGGGGGAACCTACGAGCAGTACTTC. This rearrangement joins TRBV7-2 to TRBJ2-7; TRBD2 matches at 11 bases. This CDR3 has 15 amino acids. After removal of 5 bases from V and 2 bases from J, the junction contained 5 bases not matched to a gene. The germline gives CDR1 SGHTA, CDR2 FQGNSA. The whole variable domain, filled in from reference TRBV7-2 and TRBJ2-7, reads GAGVSQSPSNKVTEKGKDVELRCDPISGHTALYWYRQSLGQGLEFLIYFQGNSAPDKSGLPSDRFSAERTGGSVSTLTIQRTQQEDSAVYLCASSTLAGGTYEQYFGPGTRLTVT.

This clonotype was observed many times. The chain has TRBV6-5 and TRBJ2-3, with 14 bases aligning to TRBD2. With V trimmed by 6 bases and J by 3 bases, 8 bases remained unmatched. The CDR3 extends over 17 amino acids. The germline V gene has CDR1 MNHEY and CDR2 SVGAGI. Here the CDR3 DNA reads TGTGCCAGCAGACGACTAGCGGGGGGGATTGGAACAGATACGCAGTATTTT. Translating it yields CASRRLAGGIGTDTQYF.

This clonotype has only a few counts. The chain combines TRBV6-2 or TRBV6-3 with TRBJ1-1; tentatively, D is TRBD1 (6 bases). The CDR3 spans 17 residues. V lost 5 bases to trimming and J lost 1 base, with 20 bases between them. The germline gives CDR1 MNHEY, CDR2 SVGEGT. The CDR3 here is CASSRPWAGAPNTEAFF. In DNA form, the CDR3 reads TGTGCCAGCAGTCGACCTTGGGCGGGGGCTCCGAACACTGAAGCTTTCTTT.

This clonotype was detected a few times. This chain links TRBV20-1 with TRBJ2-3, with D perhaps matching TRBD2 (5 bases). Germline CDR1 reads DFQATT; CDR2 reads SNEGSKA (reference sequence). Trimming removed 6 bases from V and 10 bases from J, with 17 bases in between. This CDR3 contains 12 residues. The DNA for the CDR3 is TGCAGTGCCACTACAGAATTTAGCGCGCAGTATTTT. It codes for CSATTEFSAQYF.

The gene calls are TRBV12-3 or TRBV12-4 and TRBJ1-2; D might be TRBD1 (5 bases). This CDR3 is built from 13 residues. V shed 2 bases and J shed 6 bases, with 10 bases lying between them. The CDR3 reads CASSLRGGHGYTF. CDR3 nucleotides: TGTGCCAGCAGTTTAAGGGGAGGGCATGGCTACACCTTC.

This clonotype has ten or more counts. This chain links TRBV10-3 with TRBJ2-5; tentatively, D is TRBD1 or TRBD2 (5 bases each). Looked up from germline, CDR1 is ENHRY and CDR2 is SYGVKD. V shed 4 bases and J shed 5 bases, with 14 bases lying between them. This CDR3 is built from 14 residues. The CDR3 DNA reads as TGTGCCATCAGTGCGAGGGTGGGGACGGAGACCCAGTACTTC. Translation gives CAISARVGTETQYF.

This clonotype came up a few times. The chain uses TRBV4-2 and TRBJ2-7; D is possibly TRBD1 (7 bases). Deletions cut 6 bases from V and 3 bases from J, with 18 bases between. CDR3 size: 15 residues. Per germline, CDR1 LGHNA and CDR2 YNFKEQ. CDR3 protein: CASRQEGQTFYEQYF. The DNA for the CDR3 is TGTGCCAGCAGGCAGGAGGGACAGACTTTCTACGAGCAGTACTTC.

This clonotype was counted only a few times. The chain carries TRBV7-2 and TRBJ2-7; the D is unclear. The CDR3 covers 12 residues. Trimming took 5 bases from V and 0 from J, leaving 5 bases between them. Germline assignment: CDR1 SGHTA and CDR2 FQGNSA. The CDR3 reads CASSANSYEQYF. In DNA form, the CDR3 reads TGTGCCAGCAGCGCGAACTCCTACGAGCAGTACTTC. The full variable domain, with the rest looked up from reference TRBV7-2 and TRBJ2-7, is GAGVSQSPSNKVTEKGKDVELRCDPISGHTALYWYRQSLGQGLEFLIYFQGNSAPDKSGLPSDRFSAERTGGSVSTLTIQRTQQEDSAVYLCASSANSYEQYFGPGTRLTVT.

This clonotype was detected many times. The CDR3 coding sequence is TGCGCCAGCAGCCAAGTCCCCCGGTGGCAGCTATATGAAAAACTGTTTTTT. It specifies CASSQVPRWQLYEKLFF. The rearrangement links TRBV4-1 to TRBJ1-4; D remains unclear. This CDR3 has 17 residues. The germline gives CDR1 MGHRA, CDR2 YSYEKL. Trimming cost V 1 base and J 6 bases, with 18 bases left between them.

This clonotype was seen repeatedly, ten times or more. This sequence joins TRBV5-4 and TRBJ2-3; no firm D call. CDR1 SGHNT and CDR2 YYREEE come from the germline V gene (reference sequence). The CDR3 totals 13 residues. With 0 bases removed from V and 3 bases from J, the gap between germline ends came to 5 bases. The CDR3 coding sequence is TGTGCCAGCAGCTTGGGCAGAACAGATACGCAGTATTTT. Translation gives CASSLGRTDTQYF.

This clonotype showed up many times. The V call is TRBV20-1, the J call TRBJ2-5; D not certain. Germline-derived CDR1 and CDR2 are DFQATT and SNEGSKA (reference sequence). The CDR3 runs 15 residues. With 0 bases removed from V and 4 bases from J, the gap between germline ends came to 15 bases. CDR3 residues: CSARDPQARGETQYF. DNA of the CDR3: TGCAGTGCTAGAGATCCGCAGGCCCGAGGAGAGACCCAGTACTTC.

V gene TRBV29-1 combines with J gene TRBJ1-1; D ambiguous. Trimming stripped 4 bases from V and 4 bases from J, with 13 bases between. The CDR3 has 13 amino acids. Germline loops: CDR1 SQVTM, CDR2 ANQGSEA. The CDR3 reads CSVVADWATEAFF. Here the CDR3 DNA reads TGCAGCGTTGTGGCCGATTGGGCCACTGAAGCTTTCTTT. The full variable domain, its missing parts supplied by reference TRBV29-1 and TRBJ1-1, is SAVISQKPSRDICQRGTSLTIQCQVDSQVTMMFWYRQQPGQSLTLIATANQGSEATYESGFVIDKFPISRPNLTFSTLTVSNMSPEDSSIYLCSVVADWATEAFFGQGTRLTVV.

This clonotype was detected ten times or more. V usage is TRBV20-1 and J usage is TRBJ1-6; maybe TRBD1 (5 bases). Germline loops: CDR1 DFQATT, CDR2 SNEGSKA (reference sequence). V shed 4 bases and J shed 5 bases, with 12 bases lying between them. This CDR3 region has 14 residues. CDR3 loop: CSATQGANNSPLHF. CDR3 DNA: TGCAGTGCTACCCAGGGAGCTAATAATTCACCCCTCCACTTT.

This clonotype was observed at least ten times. The CDR3 here is CASSVVGTSGGPNEQFF. CDR3 DNA: TGTGCCAGCAGCGTAGTCGGGACTAGCGGGGGTCCGAATGAGCAGTTCTTC. This chain connects TRBV9 to TRBJ2-1; 14 bases are a match to TRBD2. This CDR3 region has 17 residues. Germline values: CDR1 SGDLS, CDR2 YYNGEE. V dropped 0 bases and J dropped 7; count of bases not matched to a gene: 6.